The 9 T cell receptor beta chains presented below share a single source sample, sequenced in a study of T cells in Graves' hyperthyroidism and ophthalmopathy. Researchers took RNA transcripts and amplified the TCR beta CDR3 regions from them. The TCR CDR3 first-round RT-PCR relied on the HTBI primer set. One entry per CDR3 protein, called by TCRdb with MiXCR from the multiplex PCR reads. The table records more than 500,000 distinct CDR3 sequences, about 16% of them present only once. Sequencing was done on a sample of blood. All receptors derive from a woman in her twenties or thirties with Graves' ophthalmopathy.

The rearrangement links TRBV20-1 to TRBJ2-7, with unresolved D. The CDR3 covers 14 residues. Deletions cut 5 bases from V and 2 bases from J, with 16 bases between. Per germline, CDR1 DFQATT and CDR2 SNEGSKA (reference sequence). CDR3 loop: CSAPHPGTTYEQYF. The CDR3 DNA is TGCAGTGCTCCCCACCCGGGCACAACCTACGAGCAGTACTTC.

The gene calls are TRBV4-3 and TRBJ2-3; 9 bases are a match to TRBD2. The CDR3 is 16 residues long. Germline trimming cut 5 bases from V and 5 bases from J; bases unmatched to any gene: 11. The germline CDR1 and CDR2 sequences are LGHNA and YSLEER. The DNA of the CDR3 is TGCGCCAGCAGCGAAACGGCGGGAGGGCCATTAGATACGCAGTATTTT. Translating it yields CASSETAGGPLDTQYF.

This chain uses TRBV7-9 with TRBJ2-2; the match to TRBD1 covers 11 bases. CDR1 is SEHNR, CDR2 FQNEAQ, per germline (reference sequence). This CDR3 is 18 amino acids long. The trim removed 5 bases at V and 0 bases at J, leaving 8 bases unmatched. The CDR3 spells CASSNSGTGGPNTGELFF. The CDR3 DNA is TGTGCCAGCAGCAATTCCGGGACAGGGGGACCGAACACCGGGGAGCTGTTTTTT.

V is TRBV2 and J is TRBJ1-2; D might be TRBD1 (6 bases). CDR1 and CDR2 (germline): SNHLY, FYNNEI. V lost 8 bases to trimming and J lost 8 bases, with 12 bases between them. This CDR3 region has 11 residues. CDR3 region: CASEGEVGYTF. The CDR3 region has the DNA TGTGCCAGCGAGGGGGAAGTCGGCTACACCTTC.

This clonotype was found many times. This sequence joins TRBV18 and TRBJ2-1, with TRBD1 matching over 11 bases. Germline lookup yields CDR1 KGHSH and CDR2 LQKENI. The CDR3 contains 15 residues. Germline trimming cut 8 bases from V and 8 bases from J; bases unmatched to any gene: 11. The DNA for the CDR3 is TGTGCCAGCCTATCCTCCGGGACAGGGGGACATGAGCAGTTCTTC. Protein sequence: CASLSSGTGGHEQFF.

With respect to this clonotype: It may be a read error: a sequence one base away is much more abundant. The rearrangement uses TRBV3-1 and TRBJ2-2; D gene uncertain. CDR3 length: 16 amino acids. Looked up from germline, CDR1 is LGHDT and CDR2 is YNNKEL (reference sequence). V gave up 0 bases and J gave up 7 bases, with 15 bases separating them. CDR3 loop: CASSQDLAPQVGELFF. Here the CDR3 DNA reads TGTGCCAGCAGCCAAGATCTCGCGCCCCAGGTCGGGGAGCTGTTTTTT.

This clonotype appeared many times. The V and J genes are TRBV7-3 and TRBJ2-7, with a possible D match to TRBD2 (6 bases). CDR3 size: 13 residues. The V gene's germline CDR1 is SGHTA and CDR2 FQGTGA. V was shortened by 3 bases and J by 6 bases, with 12 bases between the two germline ends. The CDR3 DNA reads as TGTGCCAGCAGCTTCGGGGGATCGGGCGAGCAGTACTTC. Encoded protein: CASSFGGSGEQYF.

This clonotype was detected many times. J is TRBJ1-4 and V is TRBV2, with no clear D. The CDR3 runs 15 residues. V lost 6 bases to trimming and J lost 0 bases, with 11 bases between them. Per the germline V gene, CDR1 is SNHLY and CDR2 is FYNNEI. CDR3 amino acids: CASRVSGATNEKLFF. CDR3 in DNA: TGTGCCAGCAGGGTATCGGGAGCAACTAATGAAAAACTGTTTTTT.

The sample holds many counts of this clonotype. This chain links TRBV28 with TRBJ2-3, with D maybe TRBD1 (5 bases). The germline V gene encodes CDR1 MDHEN and CDR2 SYDVKM. The CDR3 extends over 15 amino acids. With 5 bases removed from V and 5 bases from J, the gap between germline ends came to 17 bases. Here the CDR3 DNA reads TGTGCCAGCAGTCCAGACCCAGGACAAGGAGATACGCAGTATTTT. Protein sequence: CASSPDPGQGDTQYF.